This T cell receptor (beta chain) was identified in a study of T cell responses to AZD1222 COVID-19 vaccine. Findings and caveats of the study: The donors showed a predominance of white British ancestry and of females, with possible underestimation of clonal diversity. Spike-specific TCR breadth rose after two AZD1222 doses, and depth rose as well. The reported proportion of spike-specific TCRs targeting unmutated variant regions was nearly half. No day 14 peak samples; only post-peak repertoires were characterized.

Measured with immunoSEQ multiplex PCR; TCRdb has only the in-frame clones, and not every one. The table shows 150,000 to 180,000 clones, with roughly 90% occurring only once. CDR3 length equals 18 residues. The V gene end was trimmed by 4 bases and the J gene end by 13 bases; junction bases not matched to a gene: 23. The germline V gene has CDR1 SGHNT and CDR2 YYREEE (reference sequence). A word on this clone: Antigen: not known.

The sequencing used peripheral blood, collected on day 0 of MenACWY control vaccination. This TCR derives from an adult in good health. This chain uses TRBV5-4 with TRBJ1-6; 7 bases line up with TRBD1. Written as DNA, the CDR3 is TGTGCCAGCAGCCGAACGGTTATACAGGGGATAGGGTCAGCTCCCCTCCACTTT. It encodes CASSRTVIQGIGSAPLHF.